These 13 T cell receptor beta chains originate from one sample sequenced in a study of OX40 agonist ivuxolimab in advanced cancers. Sequenced by immunoSEQ multiplex PCR; TCRdb stores in-frame clones only, minus some. The sample comprises around 31,000 clones, just over 90% of which are singletons, and about 4.5% rests with the top ten. The sample consisted of CD4+ or CD8+ T cells sorted from blood, taken in a trial of the OX40 agonist ivuxolimab. The source is an adult with an advanced solid tumor such as melanoma, head and neck, liver or kidney cancer.

Only a few counts were recorded for this clone. The J gene is TRBJ2-1, the V gene TRBV5-6; TRBD2 is a possible D gene (7 bases). The CDR3 runs 15 residues. Germline V gives CDR1 SGHDT, CDR2 YYEEEE. V was trimmed by 4 bases and J by 2 bases, leaving 13 bases between them. CDR3 coding DNA: TGTGCCAGCAGCGCTGGGGGGGCTCCCTACAATGAGCAGTTCTTC. Translated, it gives CASSAGGAPYNEQFF.

A single count supports this clone. The chain combines TRBV6-4 with TRBJ1-5; D is uncertain. Germline loops: CDR1 MRHNA, CDR2 SNTAGT. The V end lost 1 base, the J end lost 7 bases, and 8 bases lay between the germline ends. This CDR3 region has 13 residues. CDR3 in DNA: TGTGCCAGCAGTGACTTTGGTACGCAGCCCCAGCATTTT. It yields the protein CASSDFGTQPQHF.

The V and J genes are TRBV30 and TRBJ2-5; 7 bases map to TRBD2. There are 16 residues in the CDR3. V lost 3 bases, J lost 4 bases, and 14 bases stayed unmatched. CDR1 GTSNPN and CDR2 SVGIG come from the germline V gene (reference sequence). The CDR3 region is CAWSQRGTAGRETQYF. CDR3 DNA sequence: TGTGCCTGGAGCCAGCGGGGAACGGCGGGAAGAGAGACCCAGTACTTC.

The chain carries TRBV7-9 and TRBJ1-5; 12 nucleotides match TRBD1. Trimming took 4 bases from V and 7 from J; bases not matched to a gene: 17. This CDR3 has 19 amino acids. The germline gives CDR1 SEHNR, CDR2 FQNEAQ (reference sequence). The CDR3 nucleotides read TGTGCCAGCAGCTCCGGTCCCACAACCGGGACAGGGGGCGGGCAGCCCCAGCATTTT. Amino acids: CASSSGPTTGTGGGQPQHF.

V gene TRBV6-6 combines with J gene TRBJ2-1, with 11 bases lining up with TRBD2. The CDR3 is 16 residues long. Per the germline V gene, CDR1 is MNHNY and CDR2 is SVGAGI (reference sequence). V trimming: 8 bases; J trimming: 5 bases; junction bases outside the gene matches: 11. The chain's CDR3 is CASRYLAGGFDNEQFF. Here the CDR3 DNA reads TGTGCCAGCCGATACCTAGCGGGAGGATTCGACAATGAGCAGTTCTTC.

The genes are TRBV19 and TRBJ2-1, with 7 bases matching TRBD1. This CDR3 is built from 15 residues. Germline assignment: CDR1 LNHDA and CDR2 SQIVND (reference sequence). Trimming cost V 6 bases and J 2 bases; bases outside gene matches: 7. In nucleotides, the CDR3 is TGTGCCAGTAGCCTCGACAGGGCCCCCTACAATGAGCAGTTCTTC. It specifies CASSLDRAPYNEQFF.

This clone was recorded once. The chain employs TRBV19 and TRBJ1-1, with D possibly being TRBD1 (5 bases). CDR1 is LNHDA and CDR2 is SQIVND in the germline V gene (reference sequence). The CDR3 has 13 residues. Trimming removed 11 bases from V and 0 bases from J, with 13 bases in between. As DNA, the CDR3 is TGTGCCGGGTCGACAGCCATGAACACTGAAGCTTTCTTT. It translates to CAGSTAMNTEAFF.

This rearrangement joins TRBV11-1 to TRBJ1-6; D is ambiguous. Germline V CDR1 and CDR2: SGHAT, FQDESV (reference sequence). Trimming left V 6 bases short and J 7 bases short, with 19 bases between. CDR3 length: 16 amino acids. The CDR3 reads CASSQQTGIRNSPLHF. The CDR3 DNA follows: TGTGCCAGCAGTCAACAGACCGGGATAAGGAATTCACCCCTCCACTTT.

V gene TRBV4-1 combines with J gene TRBJ2-1; D is uncertain. Germline values: CDR1 MGHRA, CDR2 YSYEKL. Trimming stripped 0 bases from V and 5 bases from J, with 14 bases between. The CDR3 loop spans 16 amino acids. The DNA for the CDR3 is TGCGCCAGCAGCCAAGAATCGACGGGCAGTGACAATGAGCAGTTCTTC. The encoded protein is CASSQESTGSDNEQFF.

This chain joins TRBV28 and TRBJ2-1; tentative D call: TRBD1 (6 bases). The germline CDR1 and CDR2 sequences are MDHEN and SYDVKM. CDR3 length equals 11 residues. Trimming pared 6 bases from V and 12 bases from J, leaving 12 bases between. The CDR3 sequence: CASRIGTLQFF. For the CDR3, the DNA is TGTGCCAGCAGGATCGGGACATTGCAGTTCTTC.

This chain connects TRBV9 to TRBJ2-1, with D possibly matching TRBD2 (5 bases). CDR3 length: 11 amino acids. Germline V gene lookup returns CDR1 SGDLS and CDR2 YYNGEE. V lost 4 bases to trimming and J lost 9 bases, with 8 bases between them. This chain's CDR3 is CASSSGIEQFF. The DNA for the CDR3 is TGTGCCAGCAGCTCGGGAATTGAGCAGTTCTTC.

The CDR3 region has the DNA TGTGCCAGTAGTGTGGGGGGAAGCACTGAAGCTTTCTTT. Translated: CASSVGGSTEAFF. The genes are TRBV19 and TRBJ1-1, with a possible D match to TRBD1 (5 bases). The CDR3 covers 13 residues. Germline CDR1 is LNHDA and CDR2 is SQIVND (reference sequence). The V and J ends lost 5 bases and 4 bases respectively, with 11 bases between them. Drawing the rest from reference TRBV19 and TRBJ1-1, the complete variable domain is DGGITQSPKYLFRKEGQNVTLSCEQNLNHDAMYWYRQDPGQGLRLIYYSQIVNDFQKGDIAEGYSVSREKKESFPLTVTSAQKNPTAFYLCASSVGGSTEAFFGQGTRLTVV.

The V call is TRBV9, the J call TRBJ1-2, with D uncertain. The V end lost 0 bases, the J end lost 6 bases, and 18 bases lay between the germline ends. The CDR3 has 16 amino acids. Per the germline V gene, CDR1 is SGDLS and CDR2 is YYNGEE. The CDR3 DNA reads TGTGCCAGCAGCGTAGGGTCCGGGATCCCTAGGAATGGCTACACCTTC. It yields the protein CASSVGSGIPRNGYTF.